A selection of T cell receptor beta chains follows, all from one sample in a study of regulatory T cells in long-lasting Graves disease. TCRdb re-called the multiplex PCR reads through MiXCR, storing one row per CDR3 protein. The sample includes some 420,000 distinct CDR3 sequences, about 20% of them seen just once. Sample: peripheral blood mononuclear cells (PBMCs), taken when the disease was refractory, from a patient treated with antithyroid drugs. These receptors were taken from a female donor with Graves disease. Each CDR3 is given with its conserved first and last residue. The D gene is left open where the match is weak. Expanded clones are given a class, and other clones once, few, many or no size at all.

d_gene | j_gene | v_gene | abundance | CDR3nt | CDR3aa
TRBD1 | TRBJ1-4 | TRBV29-1 | many | TGCAGCGTTGTCGCGAGGGGGCGCCGAAATGAAAAACTGTTTTTT | CSVVARGRRNEKLFF
. | TRBJ1-6 | TRBV4-3 | few | TGCGCCAGCAGCCAAGCCCCCCAGGGAACAGGTTCACCCCTCCACTTT | CASSQAPQGTGSPLHF
. | TRBJ2-7 | TRBV19 | . | TGTGCCAGTAGTCAAAGGGACAACTACGAAGAGCAGTACTTC | CASSQRDNYEEQYF
TRBD2 | TRBJ2-7 | TRBV9 | few | TGTGCCAGCAGCGTAGGGGGGACTATCTCCTACGAGCAGTACTTC | CASSVGGTISYEQYF
TRBD1 | TRBJ2-6 | TRBV13 | once | TGTGCCAGCACCGAACCAGGACGGGACAGGGTTCCCCCTGGGGCCAACGTCCTGACTTTC | CASTEPGRDRVPPGANVLTF
TRBD1 | TRBJ1-1 | TRBV30 | . | TGTGCCTGGAGTTATGACAGGGGAACTGAAGCTTTCTTT | CAWSYDRGTEAFF
. | TRBJ2-5 | TRBV7-2 | many | TGTGCCAGCAGCCCCGGGACTGTTCGAGAGACCCAGTACTTC | CASSPGTVRETQYF
. | TRBJ1-2 | TRBV19 | . | TGTGCCAGTAGTTCGCCTGTAGGGGTCAGGTATGGCTACACCTTC | CASSSPVGVRYGYTF
TRBD2 | TRBJ2-1 | TRBV5-1 | . | TGCGCCAGCAGCAGCGGTGGACTAGCGGGAGAGGATTTTGATGAGCAGTTCTTC | CASSSGGLAGEDFDEQFF
. | TRBJ1-3 | TRBV2 | many | TGTGCCAGCATGTCGGGACGTAGCTCTGGAAACACCATATATTTT | CASMSGRSSGNTIYF